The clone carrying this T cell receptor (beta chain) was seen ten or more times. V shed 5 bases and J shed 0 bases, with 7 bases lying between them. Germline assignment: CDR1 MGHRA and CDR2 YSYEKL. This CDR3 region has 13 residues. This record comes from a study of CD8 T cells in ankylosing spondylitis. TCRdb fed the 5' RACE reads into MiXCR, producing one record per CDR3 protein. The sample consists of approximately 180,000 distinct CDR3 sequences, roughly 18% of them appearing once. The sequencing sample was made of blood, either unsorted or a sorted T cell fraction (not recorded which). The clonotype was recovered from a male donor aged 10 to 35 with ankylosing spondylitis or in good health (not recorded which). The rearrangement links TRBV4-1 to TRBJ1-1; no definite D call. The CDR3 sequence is CASSRIMNTEAFF. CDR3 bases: TGCGCCAGCAGCAGGATCATGAACACTGAAGCTTTCTTT.